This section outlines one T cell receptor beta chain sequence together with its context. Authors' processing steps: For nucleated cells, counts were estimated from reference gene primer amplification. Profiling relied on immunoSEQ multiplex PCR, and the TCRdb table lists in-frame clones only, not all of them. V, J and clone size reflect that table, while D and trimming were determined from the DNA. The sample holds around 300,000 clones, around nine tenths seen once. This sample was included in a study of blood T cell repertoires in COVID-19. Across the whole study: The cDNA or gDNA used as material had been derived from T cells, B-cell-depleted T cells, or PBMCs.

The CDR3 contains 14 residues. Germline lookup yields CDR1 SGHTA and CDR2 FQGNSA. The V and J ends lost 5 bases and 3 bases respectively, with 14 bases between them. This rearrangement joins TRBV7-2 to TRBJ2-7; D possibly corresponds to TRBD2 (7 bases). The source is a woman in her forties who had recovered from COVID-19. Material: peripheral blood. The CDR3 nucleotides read TGTGCCAGCAGCCCTAGGGGGGGCCTCTACGAGCAGTACTTC. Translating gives CASSPRGGLYEQYF.